This T cell receptor (beta chain) was identified in a study of regulatory T cells in long-lasting Graves disease. This clonotype showed up many times. Time point reported: newly diagnosed GD, antithyroid drugs for less than 3 months. Generation of the TCR library employed RNA extracted from PBMCs. Library construction for TCR beta used iRepertoire HTBI primers and Arm-PCR of CDR3 regions. TCRdb reprocessed the multiplex PCR reads via MiXCR and lists one record per CDR3 protein. The table includes a few hundred thousand distinct CDR3 sequences, around 16% detected once. V was trimmed by 3 bases and J by 3 bases, leaving 11 bases between them. CDR3 size: 13 residues. Germline V CDR1 and CDR2: GTSNPN, SVGIG (reference sequence). This sample also belongs to another study, concerning T cells in Graves' hyperthyroidism and ophthalmopathy.

The gene calls are TRBV30 and TRBJ1-2; D possibly corresponds to TRBD1 (5 bases). The sequence was collected from a woman between 18 and 29 years old with Graves disease. The sample consisted of peripheral blood mononuclear cells (PBMCs), taken at new diagnosis, from a patient treated with antithyroid drugs. CDR3 loop: CAWRRTGDYGYTF. DNA for the CDR3: TGTGCCTGGAGGCGCACGGGGGACTATGGCTACACCTTC.